This T cell receptor (beta chain) is from a study of identical twins. Study observations and caveats: Surplus twin overlap in beta out-of-frame sequences was less pronounced.

One entry per CDR3 protein results from TCRdb running MiXCR on the 5' RACE reads. Here the sample spans about 660,000 distinct CDR3 sequences, around 8.3% being singletons. In its sample, this clonotype was seen many times. Antigen: not known. The same sample was also used in a study of yellow fever vaccine responses in identical twins.

Sequenced sample: PBMCs. The clonotype originates from a woman aged 18-30 years in good health.

CDR3 protein: CASSPPKSSYNEQFF. The CDR3, as DNA: TGTGCCAGCTCCCCGCCTAAAAGCTCCTACAATGAGCAGTTCTTC. The chain employs TRBV18 and TRBJ2-1; D call uncertain. There are 15 residues in the CDR3. The germline V and J ends were trimmed by 6 bases and 0 bases, with 12 bases remaining between them. Germline V gene lookup returns CDR1 KGHSH and CDR2 LQKENI.